This T cell receptor beta chain was identified during a study of human T cells and chemical hapten exposure. Regarding this clonotype: What it recognizes is unknown.

Time point here: healthy volunteer bleed at 2 weeks. The authors' total RNA extraction used unfractionated whole blood. Findings and limits, study-wide: Unchanged with DPC sensitization were TCRs above 1 in 1000 frequency.

CDR3 size: 16 residues. Germline V gene data show CDR1 as MNHNY and CDR2 as SVGAGI (reference sequence). V gave up 3 bases and J gave up 1 base, with 12 bases separating them. The study's library attached unique molecular identifiers to single cDNA molecules. As processed by the authors: With a range of 23,224 to 690,600, the median per sample was around 97,000 TCRs. TCRdb independently ran MiXCR on the RACE reads; one entry per CDR3 protein. TCRdb's processing, not the authors' own work, is the source of the V and J calls. This sample yields tens of thousands of distinct CDR3 sequences, of which about 4.1% are seen a single time; about 5.8% belongs to the top ten.

The TCR sequence derives from a human donor in good health. Some clones in this sample may be carry-over from other donors' samples. This chain connects TRBV6-6 to TRBJ2-2; D uncertain. Sequencing input: whole blood. The CDR3 bases are TGTGCCAGCAGTTATCGAGCCAGCGAGAACACCGGGGAGCTGTTTTTT. This gives the protein CASSYRASENTGELFF.